The 21 T cell receptor beta chains below come from one sample, sequenced in a study of CD4+ T cells in melanoma. Clones were sequenced by immunoSEQ multiplex PCR, and TCRdb holds only the in-frame ones, with some missing. The profile shows 20,000 to 25,000 clones, over 70% of them singletons. The sequencing sample was made of cells from a culture (not recorded whether cultured in vitro). These receptors came from a human donor with melanoma.

The chain has TRBV6-5 and TRBJ2-1, with 10 bases aligning to TRBD2. The length of the CDR3 is 15 residues. V gave up 6 bases and J gave up 5 bases; unmatched junction bases: 7. Germline assignment: CDR1 MNHEY and CDR2 SVGAGI. The chain's CDR3 is CASSVLAGAHNEQFF. CDR3 coding DNA: TGTGCCAGCAGCGTCCTAGCGGGGGCCCACAATGAGCAGTTCTTC.

This chain links TRBV19 with TRBJ1-1; 7 nucleotides agree with TRBD1. There are 16 residues in the CDR3. Germline values: CDR1 LNHDA, CDR2 SQIVND (reference sequence). V shed 3 bases, J shed 5 bases, and the junction held 12 bases outside the gene matches. CDR3 region: CASSIYQGGFMTEAFF. The CDR3 DNA is TGTGCCAGTAGTATTTACCAGGGGGGATTCATGACTGAAGCTTTCTTT.

The chain couples TRBV5-1 to TRBJ2-5; a possible D gene is TRBD1 (6 bases). This CDR3 comprises 16 residues. V lost 4 bases and J 1 base, leaving 17 bases between the germline ends. Germline-derived CDR1 and CDR2 are SGHRS and YFSETQ. CDR3 sequence (DNA): TGCGCCAGCAGCCGGACGGGGACATGGGGCCAAGAGACCCAGTACTTC. As protein: CASSRTGTWGQETQYF.

This chain joins TRBV29-1 and TRBJ2-3; 7 nucleotides align to TRBD1. The ends lost 6 bases at V and 4 bases at J; junction bases unmatched: 10. Germline assignment: CDR1 SQVTM and CDR2 ANQGSEA. The CDR3 covers 14 residues. This chain's CDR3 is CSVVPGQLSDTQYF. The CDR3 DNA reads as TGCAGCGTCGTACCGGGACAGTTGTCAGATACGCAGTATTTT.

The chain is built from TRBV6-1 and TRBJ2-5; the match to TRBD2 covers 9 bases. This CDR3 comprises 14 residues. With V trimmed by 8 bases and J by 5 bases, 9 bases remained unmatched. The V gene's germline CDR1 is MNHNS and CDR2 SASEGT. The DNA for the CDR3 is TGTGCCAGCGATAGACTAAGCGGGGGGGAGACCCAGTACTTC. This encodes CASDRLSGGETQYF.

The gene calls are TRBV7-2 and TRBJ1-2; D is possibly TRBD1 (5 bases). Trimming took off 6 bases at V and 4 bases at J, with 15 bases between the two ends. This CDR3 is built from 14 residues. Germline CDR1 is SGHTA and CDR2 is FQGNSA. Written as DNA, the CDR3 is TGTGCCAGCAGTTTACAGGTCGGGGGCTATGGCTACACCTTC. Its protein is CASSLQVGGYGYTF.

The V and J genes are TRBV5-4 and TRBJ2-7; 7 bases line up with TRBD1. The CDR3 is 16 residues long. CDR1 and CDR2 (germline): SGHNT, YYREEE (reference sequence). Unmatched junction bases numbered 8, after V lost 0 bases and J lost 2 bases. Written as DNA, the CDR3 is TGTGCCAGCAGCTTGGGCGGACAGGTCCTTCCCTACGAGCAGTACTTC. This sequence encodes CASSLGGQVLPYEQYF.

The chain joins TRBV23-1 to TRBJ2-4; no clear D gene. TRBV23-1 is filed as an ORF, its function uncertain. The CDR3 is 17 residues long. V gave up 0 bases and J gave up 5 bases, with 17 bases separating them. CDR3 DNA: TGCGCCAGCAGTCAATCAGGAGCACCTTTTCCCGAAAACATTCAGTACTTC. This translates into CASSQSGAPFPENIQYF.

The gene calls are TRBV7-2 and TRBJ2-2; D is unclear. The CDR3 is 16 amino acids. V shed 5 bases and J shed 0 bases, with 13 bases lying between them. CDR1 and CDR2 from the germline V gene are SGHTA and FQGNSA. For the CDR3, the DNA is TGTGCCAGCAGCCCCAGATACCTCCCGAACACCGGGGAGCTGTTTTTT. Protein product: CASSPRYLPNTGELFF.

The V call is TRBV29-1, the J call TRBJ1-2; D unclear. Germline V CDR1 and CDR2: SQVTM, ANQGSEA. V lost 5 bases, J lost 0 bases, and 13 bases lay in between. The CDR3 sequence is 14 residues long. The CDR3 loop reads CSVSRGRPNYGYTF. The CDR3 bases are TGCAGCGTTTCCCGAGGGCGGCCTAACTATGGCTACACCTTC.

The chain links TRBV4-1 to TRBJ2-7, with D possibly TRBD2 on 5 matching bases. The CDR3 loop spans 15 amino acids. Trimming took off 2 bases at V and 2 bases at J, with 13 bases between the two ends. The V gene's germline CDR1 is MGHRA and CDR2 YSYEKL. CDR3 in DNA: TGCGCCAGCAGCCAACCGCAGCGGCGTCCCTACGAGCAGTACTTC. This translates into CASSQPQRRPYEQYF.

V usage is TRBV6-6 and J usage is TRBJ2-7; 7 bases agree with TRBD1. The CDR3 spans 15 residues. Germline loops: CDR1 MNHNY, CDR2 SVGAGI (reference sequence). V gave up 3 bases and J gave up 4 bases; unmatched junction bases: 9. The CDR3 DNA reads as TGTGCCAGCAGTTATACGGAAGGGGGCAGATACGAGCAGTACTTC. As protein: CASSYTEGGRYEQYF.

The V call is TRBV7-2, the J call TRBJ2-3; TRBD1 is a possible D gene (5 bases). This CDR3 is built from 16 residues. The germline gives CDR1 SGHTA, CDR2 FQGNSA. V dropped 3 bases and J dropped 0 bases, with 13 bases sitting between them. CDR3 in amino acids: CASSLWGALSTDTQYF. The CDR3 DNA follows: TGTGCCAGCAGCTTGTGGGGCGCCCTGAGCACAGATACGCAGTATTTT. The full variable domain, with the rest looked up from reference TRBV7-2 and TRBJ2-3, is GAGVSQSPSNKVTEKGKDVELRCDPISGHTALYWYRQSLGQGLEFLIYFQGNSAPDKSGLPSDRFSAERTGGSVSTLTIQRTQQEDSAVYLCASSLWGALSTDTQYFGPGTRLTVL.

CDR3 in DNA: TGTGCCAGCAGCTTCCGGACAGATAATGGCTACACCTTC. It codes for CASSFRTDNGYTF. This rearrangement joins TRBV7-2 to TRBJ1-2; tentative D call: TRBD1 (6 bases). The CDR3 contains 13 residues. Trimming took off 3 bases at V and 6 bases at J, with 11 bases between the two ends. The V gene's germline CDR1 is SGHTA and CDR2 FQGNSA.

The CDR3 region is CASIDEGSGNQPQHF. The CDR3 coding sequence is TGTGCCAGCATCGACGAGGGTTCGGGCAATCAGCCCCAGCATTTT. The chain links TRBV6-6 to TRBJ1-5; D uncertain. The CDR3 spans 15 residues. V was clipped by 7 bases and J by 2 bases, with 15 bases between them. CDR1 and CDR2 (germline): MNHNY, SVGAGI (reference sequence).

The rearrangement uses TRBV5-1 and TRBJ2-7; TRBD1 matches 8 bases. Germline V gene sequence: CDR1 SGHRS, CDR2 YFSETQ. The CDR3 consists of 18 residues. V trimming: 4 bases; J trimming: 0 bases; junction bases outside the gene matches: 15. In DNA form, the CDR3 reads TGCGCCAGCAGCGTCGGGACAGGCGAAGAGAGGGCCTCCTACGAGCAGTACTTC. Amino acids: CASSVGTGEERASYEQYF.

Remarks on this clone: Other nucleotide sequences in the sample specify the same CDR3. CDR3 DNA: TGTGCCAGCCACTCGGGAGTAAATTCACCCCTCCACTTT. Its protein is CASHSGVNSPLHF. This chain links TRBV2 with TRBJ1-6; no clear D gene. CDR3 size: 13 residues. CDR1 SNHLY and CDR2 FYNNEI come from the germline V gene. V lost 8 bases, J lost 7 bases, and 12 bases lay in between. The full variable domain, its missing parts supplied by reference TRBV2 and TRBJ1-6, is EPEVTQTPSHQVTQMGQEVILRCVPISNHLYFYWYRQILGQKVEFLVSFYNNEISEKSEIFDDQFSVERPDGSNFTLKIRSTKLEDSAMYFCASHSGVNSPLHFGNGTRLTVT.

The J gene is TRBJ1-5, the V gene TRBV5-1, with TRBD1 matching over 9 bases. The trim removed 0 bases at V and 4 bases at J, leaving 2 bases unmatched. The CDR3 is 15 amino acids. Germline V gene data show CDR1 as SGHRS and CDR2 as YFSETQ. The CDR3 nucleotides read TGCGCCAGCAGCTTGGGGGACAGGGAGAATCAGCCCCAGCATTTT. Protein: CASSLGDRENQPQHF.

The rearrangement links TRBV5-1 to TRBJ2-2, with TRBD2 identical over 12 bases. Looked up from germline, CDR1 is SGHRS and CDR2 is YFSETQ. Trimming took 3 bases from V and 6 from J; bases not matched to a gene: 9. The CDR3 length is 17 residues. The chain's CDR3 is CASSSRELAGGPGELFF. Here the CDR3 DNA reads TGCGCCAGCAGCTCCCGGGAGCTAGCGGGGGGGCCCGGGGAGCTGTTTTTT.

The rearrangement uses TRBV6-1 and TRBJ1-2; D gene ambiguous. V gave up 5 bases and J gave up 2 bases, with 15 bases separating them. CDR3 size: 15 residues. Per germline, CDR1 MNHNS and CDR2 SASEGT. The CDR3: CASSPWIGSNYGYTF. The DNA for the CDR3 is TGTGCCAGCAGTCCCTGGATCGGGTCCAACTATGGCTACACCTTC.

The rearrangement joins TRBV2 to TRBJ1-1, with D unclear. V was shortened by 6 bases and J by 10 bases, with 15 bases between the two germline ends. This CDR3 region has 12 residues. CDR1 is SNHLY and CDR2 is FYNNEI in the germline V gene. CDR3: CASRVQEGGAFF. CDR3 sequence (DNA): TGTGCCAGCAGAGTACAAGAGGGTGGAGCTTTCTTT. The full variable domain, its missing parts supplied by reference TRBV2 and TRBJ1-1, is EPEVTQTPSHQVTQMGQEVILRCVPISNHLYFYWYRQILGQKVEFLVSFYNNEISEKSEIFDDQFSVERPDGSNFTLKIRSTKLEDSAMYFCASRVQEGGAFFGQGTRLTVV.